This T cell receptor beta chain is from a study of CD8 T cells in Susac syndrome. Sequencing of TCR beta was performed on blood CD8+ and CD4+ T cells. As controls, healthy donors matched for age and sex were used. Negative isolation was applied to CD8+ and CD4+ T cells, and FACS enrichment was applied to TEMRA cells. CDR3 length equals 12 residues. V was pared by 5 bases and J by 7 bases, with 5 bases of the junction left unmatched. The V gene's germline CDR1 is DFQATT and CDR2 SNEGSKA (reference sequence). Reverse transcription of 0.5 to 1 ug RNA was performed with random hexamers. The method of amplification for TCR beta CDR3 was immunoSEQ multiplex PCR, covering 54 Vbeta and 13 Jbeta. TCRdb reanalysed the immunoSEQ multiplex PCR reads using MiXCR and keeps one entry per CDR3 protein. The sample carries some 180,000 distinct CDR3 sequences, about 94% recorded once.

The genes are TRBV20-1 and TRBJ1-5, with TRBD1 matching 7 bases. The sample taken for sequencing was CD4+ T cells from PBMCs. The sequence derives from a human donor in good health. The chain's CDR3 is CSAGTGVQPQHF. The CDR3 DNA reads TGCAGTGCTGGAACAGGGGTGCAGCCCCAGCATTTT.